Described below is a single TCR beta chain sequence and its context. Its antigen is not known. The entry originates in a study of radiotherapy plus CTLA-4 blockade in lung cancer. Across the study: Objective responses emerged in roughly a sixth of patients, and 31% attained disease control.

Patients had chemo-refractory metastatic non-small-cell lung cancer and received focal radiation plus CTLA-4 blockade that used ipilimumab. Study findings and constraints: Once radiotherapy plus ipilimumab had been given, TCR clones derived from tumor expanded in blood. Early blood T cell clone dynamics reportedly forecast response best, with interferon-beta.

Produced via immunoSEQ multiplex PCR; TCRdb's table is partial and in-frame only. The sample includes 62,000 or so clones, approximately 79% of them seen just once. Germline loops: CDR1 SGHTA, CDR2 FQGNSA. Trimming shortened V by 3 bases and J by 1 base, and 10 bases separated the two germline ends. The CDR3 sequence is 15 residues long. This TCR was sampled from a human donor with non-small cell lung cancer who had a complete response to radiotherapy plus ipilimumab. Material: peripheral blood, obtained from a patient treated with radiotherapy plus ipilimumab. V is TRBV7-2 and J is TRBJ2-1; no firm D call. The CDR3 sequence: CASSFSSTSYNEQFF. CDR3 bases: TGTGCCAGCAGCTTCTCCAGTACGTCCTACAATGAGCAGTTCTTC.